The rows below give T cell receptor beta chains drawn from one sample of a study of multiple sclerosis patients with progressive multifocal leukoencephalopathy. Method: immunoSEQ multiplex PCR; TCRdb's copy keeps in-frame clones and lacks some. The profile shows fewer than 35,000 clones, roughly 90% of them singletons. Sequences were obtained from PBMCs. The origin of the receptors is a human donor with multiple sclerosis. Each CDR3 is given with its conserved first and last residue. The order of the fields is CDR3 protein, J gene, V gene, CDR3 length, D gene. D genes are given only for firm matches.

CDR3aa: CATSRDRTGGGNEQFF; j_gene: TRBJ2-1; v_gene: TRBV15; len: 16; d_gene: TRBD1
CDR3aa: CASSQEVRGIHEQYF; j_gene: TRBJ2-7; v_gene: TRBV4-2; len: 15; d_gene: NA
CDR3aa: CASSVDSGRGEKLFF; j_gene: TRBJ1-4; v_gene: TRBV9; len: 15; d_gene: NA
CDR3aa: CASSQDRATGELFF; j_gene: TRBJ2-2; v_gene: TRBV4-3; len: 14; d_gene: TRBD1
CDR3aa: CASGGQGFSEQYF; j_gene: TRBJ2-7; v_gene: TRBV5-1; len: 13; d_gene: TRBD1
CDR3aa: CASSPREAAFF; j_gene: TRBJ1-1; v_gene: TRBV28; len: 11; d_gene: NA
CDR3aa: CSVEEPPSVGGELFF; j_gene: TRBJ2-2; v_gene: TRBV29-1; len: 15; d_gene: NA
CDR3aa: CASSVSGLENEQFF; j_gene: TRBJ2-1; v_gene: TRBV9; len: 14; d_gene: TRBD2
CDR3aa: CATRLGPATNYGYTF; j_gene: TRBJ1-2; v_gene: TRBV6-1; len: 15; d_gene: NA
CDR3aa: CASSLVAAGAGNSPLHF; j_gene: TRBJ1-6; v_gene: TRBV11-2; len: 17; d_gene: NA
CDR3aa: CASSYTGTANYGYTF; j_gene: TRBJ1-2; v_gene: TRBV6-5; len: 15; d_gene: TRBD1
CDR3aa: CASSAGSNYGYTF; j_gene: TRBJ1-2; v_gene: TRBV25-1; len: 13; d_gene: NA
CDR3aa: CASSKGQNQPQHF; j_gene: TRBJ1-5; v_gene: TRBV5-4; len: 13; d_gene: NA
CDR3aa: CASSPRPAGGNTGELFF; j_gene: TRBJ2-2; v_gene: TRBV7-9; len: 17; d_gene: TRBD2
CDR3aa: CASPPGTAYNEQFF; j_gene: TRBJ2-1; v_gene: TRBV28; len: 14; d_gene: TRBD1
CDR3aa: CASSPNLRLAGGTDTQYF; j_gene: TRBJ2-3; v_gene: TRBV4-3; len: 18; d_gene: TRBD2
CDR3aa: CASSHKNTGETQYF; j_gene: TRBJ2-5; v_gene: TRBV27; len: 14; d_gene: NA
CDR3aa: CASSAMTGFGYTF; j_gene: TRBJ1-2; v_gene: TRBV25-1; len: 13; d_gene: TRBD1
CDR3aa: CASSQQDSRRTEAFF; j_gene: TRBJ1-1; v_gene: TRBV6-1; len: 15; d_gene: NA
CDR3aa: CASSVTNIHTDTQYF; j_gene: TRBJ2-3; v_gene: TRBV9; len: 15; d_gene: NA
CDR3aa: CSVAMNTEAFF; j_gene: TRBJ1-1; v_gene: TRBV29-1; len: 11; d_gene: NA
CDR3aa: CASSLGGLASSSYEQYF; j_gene: NA; v_gene: TRBV7-2; len: 17; d_gene: TRBD2
CDR3aa: CASSSPGRPYNEQFF; j_gene: TRBJ2-1; v_gene: TRBV11-2; len: 15; d_gene: NA
CDR3aa: CASSQDMGGAAGNTEAFF; j_gene: TRBJ1-1; v_gene: TRBV4-1; len: 18; d_gene: NA
CDR3aa: CASSLSGTGTGELFF; j_gene: TRBJ2-2; v_gene: TRBV11-2; len: 15; d_gene: TRBD1
CDR3aa: CASSRVRGNTIYF; j_gene: TRBJ1-3; v_gene: TRBV7-2; len: 13; d_gene: NA
CDR3aa: CASSPGSFATRAYEQYF; j_gene: TRBJ2-7; v_gene: TRBV27; len: 17; d_gene: NA
CDR3aa: CASSMTGGNSYEQYF; j_gene: TRBJ2-7; v_gene: TRBV19; len: 15; d_gene: TRBD1
CDR3aa: CAWSVGQAYEQYF; j_gene: TRBJ2-7; v_gene: TRBV30; len: 13; d_gene: NA
CDR3aa: CASSLFPAGANEKLFF; j_gene: TRBJ1-4; v_gene: TRBV5-1; len: 16; d_gene: NA
CDR3aa: CASRPTSQGIVSDTQYF; j_gene: TRBJ2-3; v_gene: TRBV25-1; len: 17; d_gene: NA
CDR3aa: CASSAGGASGANVLTF; j_gene: TRBJ2-6; v_gene: TRBV6-4; len: 16; d_gene: TRBD1
CDR3aa: CASSFQPRQGGEQYF; j_gene: TRBJ2-7; v_gene: TRBV6-1; len: 15; d_gene: NA
CDR3aa: CATGLGQGTSYEQYF; j_gene: TRBJ2-7; v_gene: TRBV15; len: 15; d_gene: TRBD1
CDR3aa: CSVGELSYGYTF; j_gene: TRBJ1-2; v_gene: TRBV29-1; len: 12; d_gene: NA
CDR3aa: CASSFWDRGNTEAFF; j_gene: TRBJ1-1; v_gene: TRBV7-2; len: 15; d_gene: TRBD1
CDR3aa: CARSPVYPGDRDYEQYF; j_gene: TRBJ2-7; v_gene: TRBV7-5; len: 17; d_gene: NA
CDR3aa: CASSQGFTDTQYF; j_gene: TRBJ2-3; v_gene: TRBV4-1; len: 13; d_gene: NA
CDR3aa: CASSPVGAGGIYEQYF; j_gene: TRBJ2-7; v_gene: TRBV18; len: 16; d_gene: TRBD1
CDR3aa: CASSFRRSYEQYF; j_gene: TRBJ2-7; v_gene: TRBV7-7; len: 13; d_gene: NA
CDR3aa: CASSIPRGNHRTRTVF; j_gene: TRBJ1-2; v_gene: TRBV19; len: 16; d_gene: NA
CDR3aa: CASSSGESTEAFF; j_gene: TRBJ1-1; v_gene: TRBV6-4; len: 13; d_gene: NA
CDR3aa: CASSLGTTGKGMYGYTF; j_gene: TRBJ1-2; v_gene: TRBV27; len: 17; d_gene: NA
CDR3aa: CASSQVRDIRFQPQHF; j_gene: TRBJ1-5; v_gene: TRBV21-1; len: 16; d_gene: NA
CDR3aa: CASSHQGADTQYF; j_gene: TRBJ2-3; v_gene: TRBV11-3; len: 13; d_gene: TRBD1
CDR3aa: CASSLRGRYTEAFF; j_gene: TRBJ1-1; v_gene: TRBV7-2; len: 14; d_gene: TRBD1
CDR3aa: CASSPSGVRYNEQFF; j_gene: TRBJ2-1; v_gene: TRBV6-6; len: 15; d_gene: NA
CDR3aa: CASSETGSLNTGELFF; j_gene: TRBJ2-2; v_gene: TRBV28; len: 16; d_gene: TRBD1
CDR3aa: CASSPARQGGGRDIQYF; j_gene: TRBJ2-4; v_gene: TRBV5-5; len: 17; d_gene: NA
CDR3aa: CASSLVASEYNEQFF; j_gene: TRBJ2-1; v_gene: TRBV5-4; len: 15; d_gene: NA
CDR3aa: CASSRGTHNEKLFF; j_gene: TRBJ1-4; v_gene: TRBV4-3; len: 14; d_gene: NA
CDR3aa: CASSYNGLGSYNEQFF; j_gene: TRBJ2-1; v_gene: TRBV6-5; len: 16; d_gene: NA
CDR3aa: CASSPGTGGESNTGELFF; j_gene: TRBJ2-2; v_gene: TRBV4-3; len: 18; d_gene: TRBD1
CDR3aa: CAWTTDPDQPQHF; j_gene: TRBJ1-5; v_gene: TRBV30; len: 13; d_gene: NA
CDR3aa: CASGVLAESYEQYF; j_gene: TRBJ2-7; v_gene: TRBV10-3; len: 14; d_gene: TRBD2
CDR3aa: CASSSTTSNQPQHF; j_gene: TRBJ1-5; v_gene: TRBV6-1; len: 14; d_gene: NA
CDR3aa: CASSPGDRVGDQPQHF; j_gene: TRBJ1-5; v_gene: TRBV7-2; len: 16; d_gene: TRBD1
CDR3aa: CAGTSGSVSGELFF; j_gene: TRBJ2-2; v_gene: TRBV2; len: 14; d_gene: TRBD2